The clone carrying this TCR beta chain was counted at least ten times. Time point noted: after trial treatment. Sample treatment: LDRT plus nivolumab, ipilimumab, low-dose cyclophosphamide and aspirin (RACIN trial). This entry is derived from a study of low-dose radiotherapy and immunotherapy resistance in tumors. The CDR3 runs to 16 residues. Primers used for first-strand cDNA, a TRAV- and TRBV-specific set, covered both alpha and beta chains. Amplification of TCRs used a constant-region primer and V-primer adapter for roughly 22 PCR cycles. MiXCR, applied by TCRdb to the reads, yields one record per CDR3 protein. The sample carries 95,000 to 100,000 distinct CDR3 sequences, about 20% recorded once.

This chain links TRBV21-1 with TRBJ2-7; no check of the table's D call, TRBD2, against the DNA was made. TRBV21-1 is a known pseudogene. Sequences were derived from PBMCs, sampled after low-dose radiotherapy plus immunotherapy. This receptor was obtained from a male donor with prostate cancer. The CDR3, as DNA: TGTGCCAGCAGGTACGCTAGTCGGACCCCCTCCTACGAGCAGTACTTC. It yields the protein CASRYASRTPSYEQYF.